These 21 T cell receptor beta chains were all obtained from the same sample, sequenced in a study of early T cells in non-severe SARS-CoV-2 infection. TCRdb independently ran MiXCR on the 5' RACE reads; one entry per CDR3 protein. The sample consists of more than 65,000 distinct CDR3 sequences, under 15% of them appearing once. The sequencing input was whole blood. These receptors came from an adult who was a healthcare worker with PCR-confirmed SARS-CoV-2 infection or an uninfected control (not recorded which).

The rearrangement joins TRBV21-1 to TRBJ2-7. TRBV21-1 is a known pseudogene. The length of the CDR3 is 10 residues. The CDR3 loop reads CASSKARQYF. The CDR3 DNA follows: TGTGCCAGCAGCAAAGCGAGGCAGTACTTC.

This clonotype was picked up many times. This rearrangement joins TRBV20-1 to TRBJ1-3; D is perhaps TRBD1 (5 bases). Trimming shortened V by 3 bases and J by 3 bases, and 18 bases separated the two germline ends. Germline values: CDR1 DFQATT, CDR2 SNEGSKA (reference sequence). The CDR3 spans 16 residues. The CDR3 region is CSASRSGTPNGNTIYF. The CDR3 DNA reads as TGCAGTGCTAGTCGTTCCGGGACCCCAAATGGAAACACCATATATTTT.

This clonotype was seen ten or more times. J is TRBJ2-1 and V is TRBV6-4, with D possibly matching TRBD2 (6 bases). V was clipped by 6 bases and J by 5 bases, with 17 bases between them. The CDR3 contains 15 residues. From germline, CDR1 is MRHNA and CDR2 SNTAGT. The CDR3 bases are TGTGCCAGCAGCCTCTTTGGGGGGAGTAACAATGAGCAGTTCTTC. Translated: CASSLFGGSNNEQFF.

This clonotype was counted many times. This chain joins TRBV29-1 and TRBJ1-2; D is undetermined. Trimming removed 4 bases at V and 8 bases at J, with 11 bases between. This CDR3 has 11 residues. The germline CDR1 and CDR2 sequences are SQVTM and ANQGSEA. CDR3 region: CSVVKTGGYTF. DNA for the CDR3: TGCAGCGTTGTAAAAACCGGGGGCTACACCTTC.

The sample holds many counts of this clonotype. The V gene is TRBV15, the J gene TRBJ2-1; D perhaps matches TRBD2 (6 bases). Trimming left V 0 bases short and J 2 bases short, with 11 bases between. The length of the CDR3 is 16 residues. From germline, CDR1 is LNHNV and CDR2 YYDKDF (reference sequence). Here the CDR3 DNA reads TGTGCCACCAGCAGAGATTGGGAGGACGCCTACAATGAGCAGTTCTTC. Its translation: CATSRDWEDAYNEQFF.

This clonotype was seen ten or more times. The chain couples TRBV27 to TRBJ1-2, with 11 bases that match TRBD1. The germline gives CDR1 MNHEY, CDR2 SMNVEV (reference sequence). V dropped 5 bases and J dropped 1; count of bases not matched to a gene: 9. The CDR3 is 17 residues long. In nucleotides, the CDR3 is TGTGCCAGCAGTCCGGGACAGGGGGTGTTTGGTAACTATGGCTACACCTTC. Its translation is CASSPGQGVFGNYGYTF.

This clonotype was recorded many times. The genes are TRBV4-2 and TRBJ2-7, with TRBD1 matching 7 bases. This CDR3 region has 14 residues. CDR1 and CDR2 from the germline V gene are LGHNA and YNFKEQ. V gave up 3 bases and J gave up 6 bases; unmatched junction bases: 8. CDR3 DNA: TGTGCCAGCAGCCACCGACAGGGAACGGGCGAGCAGTACTTC. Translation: CASSHRQGTGEQYF.

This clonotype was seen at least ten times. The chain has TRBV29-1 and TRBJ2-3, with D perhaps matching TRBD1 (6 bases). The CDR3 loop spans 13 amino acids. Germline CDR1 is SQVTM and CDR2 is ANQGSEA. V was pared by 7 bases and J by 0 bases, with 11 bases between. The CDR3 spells CSGRRGSTDTQYF. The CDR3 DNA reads TGCAGCGGGAGAAGGGGGAGCACAGATACGCAGTATTTT.

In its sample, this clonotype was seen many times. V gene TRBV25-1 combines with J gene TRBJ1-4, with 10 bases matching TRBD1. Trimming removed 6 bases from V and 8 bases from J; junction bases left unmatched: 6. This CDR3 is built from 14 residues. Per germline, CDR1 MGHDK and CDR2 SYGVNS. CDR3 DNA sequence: TGTGCCAGCAGGAAGACAGGGGGCAGCGAAAAACTGTTTTTT. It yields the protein CASRKTGGSEKLFF. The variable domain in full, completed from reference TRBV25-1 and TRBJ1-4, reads EADIYQTPRYLVIGTGKKITLECSQTMGHDKMYWYQQDPGMELHLIHYSYGVNSTEKGDLSSESTVSRIRTEHFPLTLESARPSHTSQYLCASRKTGGSEKLFFGSGTQLSVL.

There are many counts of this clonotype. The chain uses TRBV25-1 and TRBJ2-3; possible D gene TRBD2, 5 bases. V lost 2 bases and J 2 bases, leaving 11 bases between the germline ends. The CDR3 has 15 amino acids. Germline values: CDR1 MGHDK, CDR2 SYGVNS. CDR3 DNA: TGTGCCAGCAGTGAACGGGGAGCAGACACAGATACGCAGTATTTT. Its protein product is CASSERGADTDTQYF.

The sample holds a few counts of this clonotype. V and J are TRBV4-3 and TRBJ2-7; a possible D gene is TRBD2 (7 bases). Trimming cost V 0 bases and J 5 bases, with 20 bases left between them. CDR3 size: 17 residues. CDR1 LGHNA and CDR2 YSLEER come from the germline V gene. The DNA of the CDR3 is TGCGCCAGCAGCCAAGATCTGCGCGGGGGCCTACGGGACGAGCAGTACTTC. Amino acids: CASSQDLRGGLRDEQYF.

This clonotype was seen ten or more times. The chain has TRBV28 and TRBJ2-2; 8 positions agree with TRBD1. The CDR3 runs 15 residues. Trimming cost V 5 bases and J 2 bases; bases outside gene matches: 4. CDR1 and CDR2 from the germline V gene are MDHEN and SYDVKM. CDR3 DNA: TGTGCCAGCAGTCGACAGGGGCTAAACACCGGGGAGCTGTTTTTT. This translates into CASSRQGLNTGELFF. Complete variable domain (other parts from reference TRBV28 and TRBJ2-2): DVKVTQSSRYLVKRTGEKVFLECVQDMDHENMFWYRQDPGLGLRLIYFSYDVKMKEKGDIPEGYSVSREKKERFSLILESASTNQTSMYLCASSRQGLNTGELFFGEGSRLTVL.

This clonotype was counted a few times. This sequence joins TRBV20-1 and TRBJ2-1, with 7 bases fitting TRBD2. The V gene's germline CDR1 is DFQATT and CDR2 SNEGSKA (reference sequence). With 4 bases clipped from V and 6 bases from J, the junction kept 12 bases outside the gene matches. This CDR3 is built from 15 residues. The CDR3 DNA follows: TGCAGTGCTAACCAAAAGGGAGGGCAGCCCAATGAGCAGTTCTTC. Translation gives CSANQKGGQPNEQFF.

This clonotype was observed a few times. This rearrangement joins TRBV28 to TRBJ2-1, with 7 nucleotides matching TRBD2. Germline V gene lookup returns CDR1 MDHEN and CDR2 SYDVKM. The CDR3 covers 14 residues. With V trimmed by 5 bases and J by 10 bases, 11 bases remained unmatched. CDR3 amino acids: CASSTGLADPEQFF. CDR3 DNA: TGTGCCAGCAGTACCGGGCTAGCGGACCCCGAGCAGTTCTTC.

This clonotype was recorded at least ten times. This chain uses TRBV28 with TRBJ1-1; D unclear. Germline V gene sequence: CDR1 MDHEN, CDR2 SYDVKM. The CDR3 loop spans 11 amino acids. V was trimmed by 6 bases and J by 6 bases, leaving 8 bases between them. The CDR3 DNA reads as TGTGCCAGCAGCCACCTCCCTGAAGCTTTCTTT. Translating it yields CASSHLPEAFF.

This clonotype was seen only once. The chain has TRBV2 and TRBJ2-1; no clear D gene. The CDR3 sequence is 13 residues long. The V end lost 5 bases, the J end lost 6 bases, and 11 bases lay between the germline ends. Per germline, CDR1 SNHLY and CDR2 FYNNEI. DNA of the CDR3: TGTGCCAGCAGTTCTCAACCCTTCAATGAGCAGTTCTTC. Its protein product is CASSSQPFNEQFF.

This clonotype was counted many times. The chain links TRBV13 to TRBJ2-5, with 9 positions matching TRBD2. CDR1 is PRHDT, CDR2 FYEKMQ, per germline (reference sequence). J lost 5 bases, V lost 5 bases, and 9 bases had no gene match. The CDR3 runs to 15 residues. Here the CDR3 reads CASSPPGLAWETQYF. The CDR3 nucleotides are TGTGCCAGCAGCCCGCCGGGACTAGCCTGGGAGACCCAGTACTTC.

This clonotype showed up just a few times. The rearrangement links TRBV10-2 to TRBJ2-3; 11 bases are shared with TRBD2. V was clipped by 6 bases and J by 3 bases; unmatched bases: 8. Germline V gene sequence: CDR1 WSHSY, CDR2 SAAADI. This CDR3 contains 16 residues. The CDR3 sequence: CASRDMTSGVTDTQYF. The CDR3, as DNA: TGCGCCAGCAGGGACATGACTAGCGGGGTGACAGATACGCAGTATTTT.

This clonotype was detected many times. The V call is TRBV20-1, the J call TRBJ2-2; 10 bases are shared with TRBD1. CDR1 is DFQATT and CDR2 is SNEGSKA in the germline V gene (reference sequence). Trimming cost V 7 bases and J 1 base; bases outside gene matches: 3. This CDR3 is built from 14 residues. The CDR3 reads CSGRDRGNTGELFF. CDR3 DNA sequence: TGCAGTGGCCGGGACAGGGGGAACACCGGGGAGCTGTTTTTT.

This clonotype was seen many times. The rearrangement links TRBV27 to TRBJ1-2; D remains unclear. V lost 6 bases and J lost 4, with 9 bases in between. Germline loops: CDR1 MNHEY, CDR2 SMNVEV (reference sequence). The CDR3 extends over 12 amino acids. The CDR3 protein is CASRTGIYGYTF. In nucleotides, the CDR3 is TGTGCCAGCAGAACGGGAATCTATGGCTACACCTTC.

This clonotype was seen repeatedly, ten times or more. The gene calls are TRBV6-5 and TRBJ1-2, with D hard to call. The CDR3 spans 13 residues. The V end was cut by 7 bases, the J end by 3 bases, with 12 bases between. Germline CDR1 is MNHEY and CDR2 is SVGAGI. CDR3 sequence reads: CASKGGFYYGYTF. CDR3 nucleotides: TGTGCCAGCAAAGGCGGATTCTACTATGGCTACACCTTC.